The clone carrying this T cell receptor beta chain came up many times. The data are from a study of early T cells in non-severe SARS-CoV-2 infection. About the study: The authors sequenced bulk RNA from unsorted whole blood, leaving chains unpaired.

Germline CDR1 is SGHDN and CDR2 is FVKESK. V lost 8 bases to trimming and J lost 5 bases; unmatched junction nucleotides: 3. The CDR3 has 13 residues. Unique molecular identifiers were affixed to single, distinct cDNA molecules. MiXCR, run by TCRdb on the 5' RACE reads, gives a single entry per CDR3 protein. The table has tens of thousands of distinct CDR3 sequences, roughly 9.7% seen once. The V gene is TRBV14, the J gene TRBJ2-2; 9 positions match TRBD2. The receptor comes from an adult who was a healthcare worker with PCR-confirmed SARS-CoV-2 infection or an uninfected control (not recorded which). Sequenced material: whole blood. CDR3 protein: CASGTSWTGELFF. The DNA of the CDR3 is TGTGCCAGCGGGACTAGCTGGACCGGGGAGCTGTTTTTT.